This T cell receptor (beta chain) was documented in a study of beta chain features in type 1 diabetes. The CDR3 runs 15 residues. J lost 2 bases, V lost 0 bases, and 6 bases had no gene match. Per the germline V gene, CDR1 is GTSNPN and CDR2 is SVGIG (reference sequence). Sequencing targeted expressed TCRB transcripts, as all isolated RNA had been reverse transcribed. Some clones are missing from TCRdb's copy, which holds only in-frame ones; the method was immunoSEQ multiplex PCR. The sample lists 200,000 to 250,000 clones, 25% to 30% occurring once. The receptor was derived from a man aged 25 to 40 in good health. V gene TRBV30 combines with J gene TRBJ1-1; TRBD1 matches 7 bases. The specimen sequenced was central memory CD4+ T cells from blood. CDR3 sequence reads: CAWSVGTVPNTEAFF. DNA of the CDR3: TGTGCCTGGAGTGTAGGGACAGTACCAAACACTGAAGCTTTCTTT. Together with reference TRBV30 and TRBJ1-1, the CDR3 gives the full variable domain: SQTIHQWPATLVQPVGSPLSLECTVEGTSNPNLYWYRQAAGRGLQLLFYSVGIGQISSEVPQNLSASRPQDRQFILSSKKLLLSDSGFYLCAWSVGTVPNTEAFFGQGTRLTVV.